This T cell receptor (beta chain) was retrieved from a study of blood T cells in healthy people across ages. Study details: About one barcoded TCR beta cDNA was captured per two T cells.

Using a J-beta primer mix together with a sample-barcoded 5' primer, a second PCR was run for roughly 6 to 12 cycles. TCRdb recomputed calls from the 5' RACE reads with MiXCR, one row per CDR3 protein. The sample lists 790,000 or so distinct CDR3 sequences; around 50% were seen once. Worth noting for this clonotype: No antigen is known for it.

Germline V gene sequence: CDR1 MDHEN, CDR2 SYDVKM. Germline trimming cut 3 bases from V and 5 bases from J; bases unmatched to any gene: 10. The CDR3 covers 17 residues. The total RNA that was extracted per sample amounted to at least 5 micrograms. Regarding the study as a whole: Naive T cell percentage showed a strong correlation with TCR beta diversity. Older individuals had lower TCR beta diversity per million T cells (the decline was roughly linear).

This clonotype was obtained from a man at least 80 years old in good health. The chain joins TRBV28 to TRBJ1-6; 7 positions agree with TRBD1. Sequenced sample: blood. Written as DNA, the CDR3 is TGTGCCAGCAGTTTTGGCCCTACAGGGGCGAATAATTCACCCCTCCACTTT. This codes for CASSFGPTGANNSPLHF.